The 5 T cell receptor beta chains in this list originate from one sample, sequenced in a study of tumor and adjacent non-tumor tissue in lung cancer. This sample's RNA came from whole unsorted tissue. Three rounds of nested PCR, following a modified ARM-PCR protocol, produced the TCRbeta library. MiXCR was run by TCRdb on the multiplex PCR reads, yielding one entry per CDR3 protein. The sample lists roughly 67,000 distinct CDR3 sequences, 60% occurring once. The sample was lung tumor tissue. The source is a man aged 45-65 years with non-small cell lung cancer.

In the case of this clonotype: A read error may be the cause here, since a much bigger clone is one base away. The chain links TRBV13 to TRBJ2-3; D not certain. The germline V and J ends were trimmed by 9 bases and 2 bases, with 15 bases remaining between them. The CDR3 consists of 14 residues. In germline, CDR1 is PRHDT, CDR2 FYEKMQ (reference sequence). The CDR3 bases are TGTGCCAGGAGCCTATCAGGACCCACAGATACGCAGTATTTT. As protein: CARSLSGPTDTQYF.

In regard to this clonotype: Germline is not matched at one junction end, which may reflect a read error. V gene TRBV6-5 combines with J gene TRBJ2-7; TRBD2 aligns across 9 bases. CDR3 length: 15 residues. Per the germline V gene, CDR1 is MNHEY and CDR2 is SVGAGI. The CDR3 region is CVSRNSGRHSYEQYF. DNA of the CDR3: TGTGTCAGCAGGAACAGCGGGAGGCACTCCTACGAGCAGTACTTC.

This chain connects TRBV5-1 to TRBJ2-5; D is uncertain. The length of the CDR3 is 14 residues. With 7 bases removed from V and 2 bases from J, the gap between germline ends came to 15 bases. Germline CDR1 SGHRS, CDR2 YFSETQ. CDR3 residues: CASQPLATQETQYF. In DNA, the CDR3 is TGCGCCAGCCAACCCCTCGCGACTCAAGAGACCCAGTACTTC.

This clonotype came up many times. The chain is built from TRBV6-5 and TRBJ1-1, with D perhaps TRBD1 (5 bases). Germline V gives CDR1 MNHEY, CDR2 SVGAGI. This CDR3 contains 16 residues. Deletions cut 2 bases from V and 0 bases from J, with 13 bases between. CDR3 DNA sequence: TGTGCCAGCAGTTACGCCGATTGGGGCTTGAACACTGAAGCTTTCTTT. It codes for CASSYADWGLNTEAFF.

This clonotype is medium-sized. This chain uses TRBV11-3 with TRBJ2-1, with 7 bases aligning to TRBD2. This CDR3 is 16 amino acids long. Germline loops: CDR1 SGHNT, CDR2 YENEEA. Trimming removed 4 bases from V and 4 bases from J; junction bases left unmatched: 10. CDR3 nucleotide sequence: TGTGCCAGCAGCTACGCCAGCGGGGCACAGTACAATGAGCAGTTCTTC. It translates to CASSYASGAQYNEQFF.